A selection of T cell receptor beta chains follows, all from one sample in a study of shared clonotypes between healthy human individuals. The protocol was immunoSEQ multiplex PCR, while the TCRdb copy is restricted to in-frame clones and leaves out a portion. The top ten hold more than 0.1% of the sample, which has about 2 million clones, roughly 96% seen once. Sequencing was done on a sample of naive CD4+ T cells sorted from blood. The receptors originated from a man between 18 and 29 years old in good health. CDR3s include the opening cysteine and the closing phenylalanine or tryptophan. Each record gives: V gene, J gene, clone size, D gene, CDR3 protein, CDR3 DNA. D genes are given only for firm matches. Expanded clones are given a class, and other clones once, few, many or no size at all.

v_gene: TRBV7-2; j_gene: TRBJ2-1; abundance: once; d_gene: TRBD2; CDR3aa: CASSLTSGYYNEQFF; CDR3nt: TGTGCCAGCAGCTTAACTAGCGGATATTACAATGAGCAGTTCTTC
v_gene: TRBV7-2; j_gene: TRBJ2-2; abundance: NA; d_gene: NA; CDR3aa: CASSPVTRELFF; CDR3nt: TGTGCCAGCAGCCCGGTCACCCGGGAGCTGTTTTTT
v_gene: TRBV6-1; j_gene: TRBJ1-6; abundance: NA; d_gene: NA; CDR3aa: CASSNLGVSPLHF; CDR3nt: TGTGCCAGCAGTAACCTGGGGGTATCACCCCTCCACTTT
v_gene: TRBV6-5; j_gene: TRBJ2-1; abundance: NA; d_gene: TRBD2; CDR3aa: CASSRGGRADNEQFF; CDR3nt: TGTGCCAGCAGCCGCGGCGGGAGGGCCGACAATGAGCAGTTCTTC
v_gene: TRBV6-6; j_gene: TRBJ2-3; abundance: NA; d_gene: NA; CDR3aa: CASKSVPSVAPDTQYF; CDR3nt: TGTGCCAGCAAATCGGTCCCTAGTGTTGCGCCAGATACGCAGTATTTT
v_gene: TRBV28; j_gene: TRBJ2-7; abundance: NA; d_gene: NA; CDR3aa: CASSGKGPFSYEQYF; CDR3nt: TGTGCCAGCAGTGGAAAGGGACCGTTCTCCTACGAGCAGTACTTC
v_gene: TRBV10-3; j_gene: TRBJ2-7; abundance: NA; d_gene: TRBD1; CDR3aa: CAIRKGQGALGEQYF; CDR3nt: TGTGCCATCAGGAAGGGACAGGGGGCACTCGGCGAGCAGTACTTC
v_gene: TRBV18; j_gene: TRBJ2-7; abundance: once; d_gene: TRBD2; CDR3aa: CASSLGLAGVSYEQYF; CDR3nt: TGTGCCAGCTCACTCGGACTAGCGGGCGTCTCCTACGAGCAGTACTTC
v_gene: TRBV5-4; j_gene: TRBJ2-5; abundance: NA; d_gene: TRBD2; CDR3aa: CASSLAPSGGAVAKTQYF; CDR3nt: TGTGCCAGCAGCTTGGCGCCTAGCGGGGGGGCCGTGGCAAAGACCCAGTACTTC
v_gene: TRBV10-3; j_gene: TRBJ2-5; abundance: NA; d_gene: TRBD1; CDR3aa: CAISTPGQGIGETQYF; CDR3nt: TGTGCCATCAGTACTCCGGGACAGGGGATTGGAGAGACCCAGTACTTC
v_gene: TRBV5-1; j_gene: TRBJ1-4; abundance: once; d_gene: TRBD1; CDR3aa: CASSFAGGNEKLFF; CDR3nt: TGCGCCAGCAGCTTCGCAGGGGGGAATGAAAAACTGTTTTTT
v_gene: TRBV28; j_gene: TRBJ1-2; abundance: NA; d_gene: NA; CDR3aa: CASSLGALSGPASYTF; CDR3nt: TGTGCCAGCAGTTTAGGGGCCCTCTCGGGGCCGGCGAGCTACACCTTC
v_gene: TRBV7-2; j_gene: TRBJ2-7; abundance: NA; d_gene: TRBD2; CDR3aa: CASRSTSGVYEQYF; CDR3nt: TGTGCCAGCAGGTCGACTAGCGGGGTCTACGAGCAGTACTTC
v_gene: TRBV9; j_gene: TRBJ2-2; abundance: NA; d_gene: NA; CDR3aa: CASSVSVGELFF; CDR3nt: TGTGCCAGCAGCGTATCGGTGGGGGAGCTGTTTTTT
v_gene: TRBV30; j_gene: TRBJ1-6; abundance: NA; d_gene: NA; CDR3aa: CAWSVLPSNNSPLHF; CDR3nt: TGTGCCTGGAGTGTACTTCCCAGTAATAATTCACCCCTCCACTTT
v_gene: TRBV28; j_gene: TRBJ2-5; abundance: NA; d_gene: NA; CDR3aa: CASSSDRPTQETQYF; CDR3nt: TGTGCCAGCAGTTCGGACCGCCCGACCCAAGAGACCCAGTACTTC
v_gene: TRBV9; j_gene: TRBJ2-3; abundance: NA; d_gene: NA; CDR3aa: CASSVVSGQGSDTQYF; CDR3nt: TGTGCCAGCAGCGTAGTCTCAGGCCAAGGGTCAGATACGCAGTATTTT
v_gene: TRBV7-8; j_gene: TRBJ1-1; abundance: NA; d_gene: NA; CDR3aa: CASSPGTEAFF; CDR3nt: TGTGCCAGCAGCCCTGGGACAGAAGCTTTCTTT
v_gene: TRBV11-2; j_gene: TRBJ2-2; abundance: NA; d_gene: TRBD1; CDR3aa: CASSLQGAPGTGELFF; CDR3nt: TGTGCCAGCAGCTTACAGGGGGCGCCGGGCACCGGGGAGCTGTTTTTT
v_gene: TRBV10-2; j_gene: TRBJ1-1; abundance: NA; d_gene: NA; CDR3aa: CASRRWEYGSEAFF; CDR3nt: TGCGCCAGCAGACGGTGGGAGTATGGCTCTGAAGCTTTCTTT
v_gene: TRBV5-1; j_gene: TRBJ2-1; abundance: NA; d_gene: NA; CDR3aa: CASSPLRGNEQFF; CDR3nt: TGCGCCAGCAGCCCGCTAAGGGGGAATGAGCAGTTCTTC
v_gene: TRBV6-1; j_gene: TRBJ1-2; abundance: NA; d_gene: NA; CDR3aa: CASSKDTNYGYTF; CDR3nt: TGTGCCAGCAGTAAGGACACAAACTATGGCTACACCTTC
v_gene: TRBV4-1; j_gene: TRBJ1-6; abundance: NA; d_gene: NA; CDR3aa: CASSQAEIGSSSYNSPLHF; CDR3nt: TGCGCCAGCAGCCAAGCGGAGATCGGCAGCAGCTCCTATAATTCACCCCTCCACTTT
v_gene: TRBV30; j_gene: TRBJ2-7; abundance: NA; d_gene: TRBD1; CDR3aa: CAFDRGIYEQYF; CDR3nt: TGTGCCTTTGACAGGGGCATCTACGAGCAGTACTTC
v_gene: TRBV30; j_gene: TRBJ1-6; abundance: NA; d_gene: TRBD1; CDR3aa: CAWSVVQGGSPLHF; CDR3nt: TGTGCCTGGAGTGTGGTGCAGGGGGGTTCACCCCTCCACTTT
v_gene: TRBV7-2; j_gene: TRBJ2-7; abundance: NA; d_gene: NA; CDR3aa: CASSYPGVGKYEQYF; CDR3nt: TGTGCCAGCAGCTACCCGGGAGTGGGGAAATACGAGCAGTACTTC
v_gene: TRBV7-3; j_gene: TRBJ2-2; abundance: NA; d_gene: TRBD2; CDR3aa: CASRSSGGTGELFF; CDR3nt: TGTGCCAGCAGATCTAGCGGGGGCACCGGGGAGCTGTTTTTT
v_gene: TRBV28; j_gene: TRBJ2-5; abundance: NA; d_gene: NA; CDR3aa: CASSFLGVKLETQYF; CDR3nt: TGTGCCAGCAGTTTCCTAGGGGTAAAATTAGAGACCCAGTACTTC
v_gene: TRBV5-1; j_gene: TRBJ2-5; abundance: NA; d_gene: NA; CDR3aa: CASNLATRETQYF; CDR3nt: TGCGCCAGCAACTTGGCTACCCGAGAGACCCAGTACTTC
v_gene: TRBV18; j_gene: TRBJ2-5; abundance: NA; d_gene: NA; CDR3aa: CASSPNPSETQYF; CDR3nt: TGTGCCAGCTCACCAAACCCCAGCGAGACCCAGTACTTC
v_gene: TRBV5-1; j_gene: TRBJ1-4; abundance: NA; d_gene: NA; CDR3aa: CASSLRPNPGRDEKLFF; CDR3nt: TGCGCCAGCAGCTTGCGGCCCAATCCGGGTAGGGATGAAAAACTGTTTTTT
v_gene: TRBV15; j_gene: TRBJ2-1; abundance: NA; d_gene: TRBD2; CDR3aa: CATSRVRTSGYNEQFF; CDR3nt: TGTGCCACCAGCAGAGTCCGGACTAGCGGCTACAATGAGCAGTTCTTC
v_gene: TRBV18; j_gene: TRBJ2-5; abundance: NA; d_gene: TRBD2; CDR3aa: CASSPTPSGQETQYF; CDR3nt: TGTGCCAGCTCACCGACGCCTAGCGGACAAGAGACCCAGTACTTC
v_gene: TRBV29-1; j_gene: TRBJ2-1; abundance: NA; d_gene: TRBD2; CDR3aa: CSVVRTSGGYNEQFF; CDR3nt: TGCAGCGTTGTACGGACTAGCGGGGGGTACAATGAGCAGTTCTTC
v_gene: TRBV5-1; j_gene: TRBJ2-7; abundance: NA; d_gene: TRBD2; CDR3aa: CASSSLAGAFNEQYF; CDR3nt: TGCGCCAGCAGCTCTCTAGCGGGAGCTTTCAACGAGCAGTACTTC
v_gene: TRBV6-5; j_gene: TRBJ2-2; abundance: NA; d_gene: TRBD1; CDR3aa: CASSYGAGGFTGELFF; CDR3nt: TGTGCCAGCAGTTACGGGGCAGGGGGATTCACCGGGGAGCTGTTTTTT
v_gene: TRBV11-2; j_gene: TRBJ1-5; abundance: NA; d_gene: TRBD1; CDR3aa: CASSSQGVHQPQHF; CDR3nt: TGTGCCAGCAGCTCTCAGGGGGTTCACCAGCCCCAGCATTTT